These 19 T cell receptor beta chains were sequenced from one sample in a study of blood T cell repertoires in COVID-19. Assay used: immunoSEQ multiplex PCR; TCRdb lists only in-frame clones, some missing. The table lists approximately 220,000 clones, around 85% of them singletons. Sequencing was done on a sample of PBMCs or T cells enriched from blood (not recorded which). These receptors were collected from a woman in her 40s with acute COVID-19.

V is TRBV19 and J is TRBJ1-4, with D possibly TRBD1 on 5 matching bases. Germline loops: CDR1 LNHDA, CDR2 SQIVND (reference sequence). Trimming removed 6 bases at V and 0 bases at J, with 11 bases between. The length of the CDR3 is 15 residues. The CDR3 region is CASRTELTTNEKLFF. In DNA form, the CDR3 reads TGTGCCAGTAGGACAGAGCTAACAACTAATGAAAAACTGTTTTTT.

CDR3 in DNA: TGTGCCAGTAGTATCGTTCGGCAGGGGCTCAACGAGCAGTACTTC. Translated, it gives CASSIVRQGLNEQYF. The chain is built from TRBV19 and TRBJ2-7, with a weak D call TRBD1 (6 bases). Per the germline V gene, CDR1 is LNHDA and CDR2 is SQIVND (reference sequence). Trimming took off 3 bases at V and 5 bases at J, with 17 bases between the two ends. The CDR3 is 15 residues long. Complete variable domain (other parts from reference TRBV19 and TRBJ2-7): DGGITQSPKYLFRKEGQNVTLSCEQNLNHDAMYWYRQDPGQGLRLIYYSQIVNDFQKGDIAEGYSVSREKKESFPLTVTSAQKNPTAFYLCASSIVRQGLNEQYFGPGTRLTVT.

The rearrangement links TRBV7-8 to TRBJ1-6, with D unresolved. The CDR3 is 13 amino acids. Germline V CDR1 and CDR2: SGHVS, FQNEAQ. The germline V and J ends were trimmed by 1 base and 8 bases, with 6 bases remaining between them. The CDR3 DNA follows: TGTGCCAGCAGCTTAGATTCAGATTCACCCCTCCACTTT. Residues: CASSLDSDSPLHF. The full variable domain, its missing parts supplied by reference TRBV7-8 and TRBJ1-6, is GAGVSQSPRYKVAKRGQDVALRCDPISGHVSLFWYQQALGQGPEFLTYFQNEAQLDKSGLPSDRFFAERPEGSVSTLKIQRTQQEDSAVYLCASSLDSDSPLHFGNGTRLTVT.

The chain carries TRBV18 and TRBJ1-1, with D possibly being TRBD1 (5 bases). CDR1 is KGHSH and CDR2 is LQKENI in the germline V gene. V lost 3 bases and J 1 base, leaving 12 bases between the germline ends. CDR3 length: 15 residues. CDR3 region: CASSPNLGQNTEAFF. The CDR3 coding sequence is TGTGCCAGCTCACCGAACCTAGGACAGAACACTGAAGCTTTCTTT. The whole variable domain, remainder taken from reference TRBV18 and TRBJ1-1, is NAGVMQNPRHLVRRRGQEARLRCSPMKGHSHVYWYRQLPEEGLKFMVYLQKENIIDESGMPKERFSAEFPKEGPSILRIQQVVRGDSAAYFCASSPNLGQNTEAFFGQGTRLTVV.

The rearrangement uses TRBV13 and TRBJ1-1; tentative D call: TRBD1 (6 bases). Trimming removed 6 bases from V and 11 bases from J, with 19 bases in between. The CDR3 is made up of 13 amino acids. Germline lookup yields CDR1 PRHDT and CDR2 FYEKMQ (reference sequence). As DNA, the CDR3 is TGTGCCAGCAGGGTCGGGACCCTCACAGGGGCTTTCTTT. This sequence encodes CASRVGTLTGAFF.

The chain recombines TRBV18 with TRBJ2-1, with 7 bases that match TRBD2. Germline trimming cut 2 bases from V and 5 bases from J; bases unmatched to any gene: 9. This CDR3 comprises 16 residues. CDR1 KGHSH and CDR2 LQKENI come from the germline V gene. The CDR3 nucleotides are TGTGCCAGCTCACCAGCCTATCGGGGGAGGGACAATGAGCAGTTCTTC. It yields the protein CASSPAYRGRDNEQFF.

This clone was seen once. The chain joins TRBV2 to TRBJ1-4, with 8 bases matching TRBD1. Germline lookup yields CDR1 SNHLY and CDR2 FYNNEI. With 6 bases clipped from V and 8 bases from J, the junction kept 8 bases outside the gene matches. The CDR3 has 14 residues. The CDR3 loop reads CASSQGAQGEKLFF. CDR3 nucleotides: TGTGCCAGCAGCCAGGGGGCGCAAGGGGAAAAACTGTTTTTT.

The genes are TRBV19 and TRBJ2-5; 7 bases agree with TRBD1. Germline V gives CDR1 LNHDA, CDR2 SQIVND (reference sequence). Losses at the gene ends were 7 bases for V and 4 bases for J; bases not matched to a gene: 9. The length of the CDR3 is 14 residues. The CDR3 here is CASILDRAGETQYF. DNA of the CDR3: TGTGCCAGTATCCTCGACAGGGCGGGAGAGACCCAGTACTTC.

V gene TRBV28 combines with J gene TRBJ2-3, with 12 positions matching TRBD2. The V gene end was trimmed by 6 bases and the J gene end by 5 bases; junction bases not matched to a gene: 0. The CDR3 runs to 13 residues. The germline V gene encodes CDR1 MDHEN and CDR2 SYDVKM. CDR3 coding DNA: TGTGCCAGCAGGACTAGCGGGAGAGATACGCAGTATTTT. Protein: CASRTSGRDTQYF.

J is TRBJ1-2 and V is TRBV11-2; 11 bases are shared with TRBD1. The CDR3 spans 15 residues. Looked up from germline, CDR1 is SGHAT and CDR2 is FQNNGV. The V gene end was trimmed by 4 bases and the J gene end by 8 bases; junction bases not matched to a gene: 9. For the CDR3, the DNA is TGTGCCAGCAGCTCCCACCGGACAGGGGGCGGCGGCTACACCTTC. Its protein product is CASSSHRTGGGGYTF.

V is TRBV19 and J is TRBJ2-5, with TRBD2 matching over 14 bases. CDR1 and CDR2 from the germline V gene are LNHDA and SQIVND (reference sequence). The J segment lost 4 bases and the V segment lost 5 bases, leaving 6 bases of the junction unmatched. This CDR3 comprises 16 residues. CDR3 residues: CASSPGLAGELETQYF. The CDR3 bases are TGTGCCAGTAGTCCGGGACTAGCGGGGGAACTAGAGACCCAGTACTTC.

This chain uses TRBV11-3 with TRBJ2-2; 8 positions agree with TRBD1. Germline values: CDR1 SGHNT, CDR2 YENEEA. With 5 bases clipped from V and 3 bases from J, the junction kept 8 bases outside the gene matches. The CDR3 contains 16 residues. The CDR3 nucleotides are TGTGCCAGCAGCACCCGACAGGGGTCGGACACCGGGGAGCTGTTTTTT. This gives the protein CASSTRQGSDTGELFF.

The chain links TRBV6-5 to TRBJ1-2, with D possibly matching TRBD1 (6 bases). In germline, CDR1 is MNHEY, CDR2 SVGAGI. The V gene lost 2 bases and the J gene lost 5 bases, with 9 bases spanning the gap. The CDR3 spans 13 residues. The CDR3 region has the DNA TGTGCCAGCAGTTACGGGGGACAATATGGCTACACCTTC. This gives the protein CASSYGGQYGYTF.

This clone was seen a few times. The chain couples TRBV19 to TRBJ2-5, with 7 nucleotides matching TRBD1. Germline values: CDR1 LNHDA, CDR2 SQIVND (reference sequence). The CDR3 covers 14 residues. The V and J ends lost 9 bases and 4 bases, in that order; junction bases with no gene match: 11. CDR3 sequence: CASTRTGGLETQYF. CDR3 nucleotides: TGTGCCAGCACCCGGACAGGCGGGTTAGAGACCCAGTACTTC.

This chain uses TRBV7-2 with TRBJ1-2; TRBD1 is a possible D gene (5 bases). Trimming pared 4 bases from V and 2 bases from J, leaving 11 bases between. The CDR3 runs to 14 residues. CDR1 SGHTA and CDR2 FQGNSA come from the germline V gene. CDR3 region: CASSSGGGNYGYTF. The DNA for the CDR3 is TGTGCCAGCAGCTCCGGCGGGGGGAACTATGGCTACACCTTC.

The V call is TRBV7-9, the J call TRBJ1-1; 8 bases match TRBD1. V dropped 2 bases and J dropped 1; count of bases not matched to a gene: 6. Looked up from germline, CDR1 is SEHNR and CDR2 is FQNEAQ (reference sequence). The CDR3 spans 16 residues. CDR3: CASSLPGGAGNTEAFF. As DNA, the CDR3 is TGTGCCAGCAGCTTACCAGGGGGCGCGGGGAACACTGAAGCTTTCTTT.

This chain links TRBV9 with TRBJ2-1, with D hard to call. The germline V and J ends were trimmed by 4 bases and 1 base, with 15 bases remaining between them. The CDR3 runs 16 residues. The germline CDR1 and CDR2 sequences are SGDLS and YYNGEE. In nucleotides, the CDR3 is TGTGCCAGCAGCCCACGGTCGCAATTATCCTACAATGAGCAGTTCTTC. Its protein is CASSPRSQLSYNEQFF.

The chain has TRBV25-1 and TRBJ1-5; D possibly corresponds to TRBD1 (5 bases). Germline V gene sequence: CDR1 MGHDK, CDR2 SYGVNS. CDR3 length: 14 amino acids. V gave up 3 bases and J gave up 5 bases, with 11 bases separating them. The CDR3 DNA reads TGTGCCAGCAGTGACAGGCGGGGCCATCAGCCCCAGCATTTT. This sequence encodes CASSDRRGHQPQHF. Variable domain in full (rest from reference TRBV25-1 and TRBJ1-5): EADIYQTPRYLVIGTGKKITLECSQTMGHDKMYWYQQDPGMELHLIHYSYGVNSTEKGDLSSESTVSRIRTEHFPLTLESARPSHTSQYLCASSDRRGHQPQHFGDGTRLSIL.

The gene calls are TRBV18 and TRBJ2-3; D is perhaps TRBD2 (7 bases). From germline, CDR1 is KGHSH and CDR2 LQKENI. The length of the CDR3 is 14 residues. Trimming cost V 5 bases and J 5 bases, with 14 bases left between them. In DNA, the CDR3 is TGTGCCAGCTCAAGGCGGGGGCTCGAAGATACGCAGTATTTT. Residues: CASSRRGLEDTQYF.